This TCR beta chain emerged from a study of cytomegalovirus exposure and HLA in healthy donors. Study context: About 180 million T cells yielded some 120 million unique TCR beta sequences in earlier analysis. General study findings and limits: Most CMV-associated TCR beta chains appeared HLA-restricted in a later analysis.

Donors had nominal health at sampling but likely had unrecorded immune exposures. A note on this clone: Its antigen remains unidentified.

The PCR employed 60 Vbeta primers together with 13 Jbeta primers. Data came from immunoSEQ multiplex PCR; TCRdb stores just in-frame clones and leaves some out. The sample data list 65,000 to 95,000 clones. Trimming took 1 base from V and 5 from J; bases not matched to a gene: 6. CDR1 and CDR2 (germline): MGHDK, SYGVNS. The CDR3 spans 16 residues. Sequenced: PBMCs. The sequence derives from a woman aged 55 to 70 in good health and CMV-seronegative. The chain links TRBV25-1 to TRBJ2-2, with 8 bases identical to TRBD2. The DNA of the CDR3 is TGTGCCAGCAGTGAATCGAAGGGACTAGTTACCGGGGAGCTGTTTTTT. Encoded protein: CASSESKGLVTGELFF.